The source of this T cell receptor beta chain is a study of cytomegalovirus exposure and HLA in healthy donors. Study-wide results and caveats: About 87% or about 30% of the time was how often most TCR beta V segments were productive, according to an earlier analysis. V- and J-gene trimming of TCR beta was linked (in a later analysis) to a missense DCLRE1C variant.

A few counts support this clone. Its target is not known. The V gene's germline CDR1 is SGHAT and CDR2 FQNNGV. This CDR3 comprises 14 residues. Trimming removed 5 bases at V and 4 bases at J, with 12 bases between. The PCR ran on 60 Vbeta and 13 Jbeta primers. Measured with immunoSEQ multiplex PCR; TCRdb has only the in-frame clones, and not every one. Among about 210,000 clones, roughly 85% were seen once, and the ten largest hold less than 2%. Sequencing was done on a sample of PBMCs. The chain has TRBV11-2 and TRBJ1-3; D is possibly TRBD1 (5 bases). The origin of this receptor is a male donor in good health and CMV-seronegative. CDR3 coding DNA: TGTGCCAGCAGCACCAGGGTCTCCGGAAACACCATATATTTT. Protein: CASSTRVSGNTIYF.